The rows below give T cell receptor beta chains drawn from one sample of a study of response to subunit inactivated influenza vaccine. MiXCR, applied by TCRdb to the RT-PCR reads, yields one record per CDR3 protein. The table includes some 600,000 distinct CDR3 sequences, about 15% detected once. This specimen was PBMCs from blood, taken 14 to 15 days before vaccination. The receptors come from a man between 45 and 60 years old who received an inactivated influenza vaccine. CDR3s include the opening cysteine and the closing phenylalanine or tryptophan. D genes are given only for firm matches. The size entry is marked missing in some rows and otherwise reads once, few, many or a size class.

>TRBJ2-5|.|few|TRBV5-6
TGTGCCAGCAGCCCGAGGTTGTCGGAAGAGACCCAGTACTTC
CASSPRLSEETQYF
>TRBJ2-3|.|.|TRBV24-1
TGTGCCACCAGTGATTTCGGCAGGGGGGAGGCAGATACGCAGTATTTT
CATSDFGRGEADTQYF
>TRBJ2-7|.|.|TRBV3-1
TGTGCCAGCAGCCTTGCTAGCAGCTACGAGGAGTACTTC
CASSLASSYEEYF
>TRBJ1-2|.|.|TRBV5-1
TGCGCCAGCACAGGGGATCACGGCTACACCTTC
CASTGDHGYTF
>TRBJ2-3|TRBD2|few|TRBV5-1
TGCGCCAGCACCAGCGGGACGCCGCCAGATACGCAGTATTTT
CASTSGTPPDTQYF
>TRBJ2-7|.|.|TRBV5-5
TGTGCCAGCAGCTTGGATCAGGGCCCCTACGAGCAGTACTTC
CASSLDQGPYEQYF
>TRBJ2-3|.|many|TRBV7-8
TGTGCCAGCAGCTTACCTGGGCGGCGCCACACAGATACGCAGTATTTT
CASSLPGRRHTDTQYF
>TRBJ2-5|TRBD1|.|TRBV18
TGTGCCAGCTCACCTTCCACAGGGGGCGGTGAAGACCAGTACTTC
CASSPSTGGGEDQYF
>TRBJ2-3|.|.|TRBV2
TGTGCCAGCAGTGAAGCGGCAGGTCCTTCGGATACGCAGTATTTT
CASSEAAGPSDTQYF
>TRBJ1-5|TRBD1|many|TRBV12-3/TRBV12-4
TGTGCCAGCACCAAGACAGGGGGGTTTACTCAGCCCCAGCATTTT
CASTKTGGFTQPQHF
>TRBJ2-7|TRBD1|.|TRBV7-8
TGTGCCAGCAGCTCCGGGACAGGGGTAACCTCCTACGAGCAGTACTTC
CASSSGTGVTSYEQYF
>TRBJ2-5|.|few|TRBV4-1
TGCGCCAGCAGCCCACGTCCGGGCCAAGAGACCCAGTACTTC
CASSPRPGQETQYF
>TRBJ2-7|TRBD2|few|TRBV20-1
TGCAGTGCCAGGACGCTAGCGGGGGGCTTCCCCTCCTACGAGCAGTACTTC
CSARTLAGGFPSYEQYF
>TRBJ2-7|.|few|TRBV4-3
TGCGCCAGCAGCCAAGATCGAAGCTGGGACTACGAGCAGTACTTC
CASSQDRSWDYEQYF
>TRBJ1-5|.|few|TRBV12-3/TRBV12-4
TGTGCCAGCAGTTTAGCCACCTCGCAGGCTAGCAATCAGCCCCAGCATTTT
CASSLATSQASNQPQHF
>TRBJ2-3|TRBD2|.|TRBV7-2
TGTGCCAGCAGCTTAGCGGGGGGGGTGGATACGCAGTATTTT
CASSLAGGVDTQYF
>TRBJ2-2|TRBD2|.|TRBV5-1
TGCGCCAGCAGAGGACTAGCGGGAATCGGAGGGGAGCTGTTTTTT
CASRGLAGIGGELFF
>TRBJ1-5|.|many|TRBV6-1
TGTGCCAGCAGCGAAGTGGGGAACAATCAGCCCCAGCATTTT
CASSEVGNNQPQHF
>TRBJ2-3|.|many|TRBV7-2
TGTGCCAGCAGCTTAGGAGGGGCGGGAAAAGATACGCAGTATTTT
CASSLGGAGKDTQYF
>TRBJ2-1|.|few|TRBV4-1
TGCGCCAGCAGCCTATCGCCGATTATGTACAATGAGCAGTTCTTC
CASSLSPIMYNEQFF
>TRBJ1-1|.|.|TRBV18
TGTGCCAGCTCACCACGGATTACTTTCAACACTGAAGCTTTCTTT
CASSPRITFNTEAFF